Shown below are 21 T cell receptor beta chains from a single sample sequenced in a study of blood T cell repertoires in COVID-19. Using immunoSEQ multiplex PCR, the repertoire was profiled, and TCRdb retains in-frame clones only, with some absent. This sample carries about 170,000 clones, over 70% of them seen once, and the ten largest clones take approximately 4%. The sequenced sample was PBMCs or T cells enriched from blood (not recorded which). The receptor source for this set is a woman aged 45 to 65 in a cohort exposed to, infected with or recovered from COVID-19 (not recorded which).

The chain links TRBV10-2 to TRBJ2-7; possible D gene TRBD2, 5 bases. Germline V gives CDR1 WSHSY, CDR2 SAAADI. V gave up 2 bases and J gave up 4 bases, with 15 bases separating them. This CDR3 has 15 residues. The CDR3 spells CASSERGSLRYEQYF. In DNA, the CDR3 is TGCGCCAGCAGTGAGAGAGGGAGTCTGCGTTACGAGCAGTACTTC.

This chain links TRBV10-3 with TRBJ2-4; D perhaps matches TRBD1 (5 bases). The CDR3 is made up of 14 amino acids. The germline V gene has CDR1 ENHRY and CDR2 SYGVKD. The V and J ends lost 0 bases and 6 bases respectively, with 9 bases between them. CDR3 in DNA: TGTGCCATCAGTGAGTCACAGGACGGAAACATTCAGTACTTC. This gives the protein CAISESQDGNIQYF.

The rearrangement links TRBV7-2 to TRBJ1-4; D call uncertain. The V end was cut by 2 bases, the J end by 8 bases, with 12 bases between. The germline gives CDR1 SGHTA, CDR2 FQGNSA. The CDR3 covers 14 residues. The CDR3 DNA is TGTGCCAGCAGCTTACGGCCCGACGGGGAAAAACTGTTTTTT. It codes for CASSLRPDGEKLFF. The full variable domain, rest sourced from reference TRBV7-2 and TRBJ1-4, is GAGVSQSPSNKVTEKGKDVELRCDPISGHTALYWYRQSLGQGLEFLIYFQGNSAPDKSGLPSDRFSAERTGGSVSTLTIQRTQQEDSAVYLCASSLRPDGEKLFFGSGTQLSVL.

V and J are TRBV7-2 and TRBJ2-7; 7 bases match TRBD2. The CDR3 has 14 amino acids. V was clipped by 1 base and J by 6 bases; unmatched bases: 6. Germline CDR1 is SGHTA and CDR2 is FQGNSA. CDR3 protein: CASSLDVAGFEQYF. The CDR3 DNA reads as TGTGCCAGCAGCTTAGATGTAGCGGGTTTCGAGCAGTACTTC.

The chain combines TRBV6-5 with TRBJ1-5; maybe TRBD1 (6 bases). The CDR3 is made up of 15 amino acids. Germline V gene lookup returns CDR1 MNHEY and CDR2 SVGAGI. Trimming pared 8 bases from V and 0 bases from J, leaving 14 bases between. In nucleotides, the CDR3 is TGTGCCAGCCGGGAAAGGACAGATAGCAATCAGCCCCAGCATTTT. Translation gives CASRERTDSNQPQHF.

The chain has TRBV6-2 or TRBV6-3 and TRBJ1-1, with 7 bases lining up with TRBD1. The V segment lost 5 bases and the J segment 0 bases; nucleotides outside the gene matches: 6. The germline V gene has CDR1 MNHEY and CDR2 SVGEGT. The CDR3 consists of 15 residues. The CDR3 DNA follows: TGTGCCAGCAGTGGACGACAGGGCGTGAACACTGAAGCTTTCTTT. Translated: CASSGRQGVNTEAFF.

The gene calls are TRBV19 and TRBJ2-7, with D possibly being TRBD2 (6 bases). The V end was cut by 6 bases, the J end by 6 bases, with 18 bases between. This CDR3 comprises 14 residues. Germline CDR1 reads LNHDA; CDR2 reads SQIVND (reference sequence). The CDR3 sequence is CASSTLAPFGEQYF. CDR3 nucleotide sequence: TGTGCCAGTAGCACACTAGCTCCCTTTGGCGAGCAGTACTTC.

V and J are TRBV9 and TRBJ2-2; TRBD1 matches 9 bases. J was trimmed by 4 bases and V by 0 bases; bases with no gene match: 4. Germline CDR1 SGDLS, CDR2 YYNGEE. The CDR3 extends over 16 amino acids. CDR3 nucleotide sequence: TGTGCCAGCAGCGTAGACGGGGACAGGGCCACCGGGGAGCTGTTTTTT. Protein: CASSVDGDRATGELFF.

V usage is TRBV5-1 and J usage is TRBJ1-1; maybe TRBD1 (5 bases). Germline V gene data show CDR1 as SGHRS and CDR2 as YFSETQ. CDR3 length: 14 amino acids. Trimming shortened V by 7 bases and J by 0 bases, and 13 bases separated the two germline ends. The CDR3 DNA sequence: TGCGCCAGCGGGCAGGGAGGATTGAACACTGAAGCTTTCTTT. Translation: CASGQGGLNTEAFF.

This clone was counted once. The chain links TRBV9 to TRBJ2-3, with 11 bases that match TRBD2. The CDR3 is 17 residues long. Germline V gene lookup returns CDR1 SGDLS and CDR2 YYNGEE. The trim removed 3 bases at V and 2 bases at J, leaving 8 bases unmatched. The CDR3 DNA reads TGTGCCAGCAGCGACCGACTAGCGGGACCATTCACAGATACGCAGTATTTT. Its protein product is CASSDRLAGPFTDTQYF.

The genes are TRBV2 and TRBJ2-3; D is unclear. Trimming left V 1 base short and J 3 bases short, with 5 bases between. This CDR3 contains 13 residues. Germline assignment: CDR1 SNHLY and CDR2 FYNNEI. This CDR3 reads CASSEDMTDTQYF. CDR3 in DNA: TGTGCCAGCAGTGAAGATATGACAGATACGCAGTATTTT.

This clone was seen just once. J is TRBJ2-1 and V is TRBV27; D perhaps matches TRBD2 (6 bases). This CDR3 spans 16 amino acids. The V end lost 0 bases, the J end lost 4 bases, and 13 bases lay between the germline ends. Germline V lookup: CDR1 MNHEY, CDR2 SMNVEV (reference sequence). CDR3 coding DNA: TGTGCCAGCAGTTTATCTTCGGACTACAGTTACAATGAGCAGTTCTTC. Protein sequence: CASSLSSDYSYNEQFF.

This chain links TRBV29-1 with TRBJ1-5; TRBD1 matches at 7 bases. Germline V lookup: CDR1 SQVTM, CDR2 ANQGSEA. CDR3 size: 13 residues. V lost 4 bases and J lost 4; bases outside the gene matches: 4. DNA of the CDR3: TGCAGCGTTGCCGACAGGGAGAATCAGCCCCAGCATTTT. It codes for CSVADRENQPQHF.

This chain joins TRBV6-1 and TRBJ1-1; D uncertain. The V and J ends lost 0 bases and 3 bases respectively, with 8 bases between them. Germline V gives CDR1 MNHNS, CDR2 SASEGT. The CDR3 runs to 14 residues. In DNA form, the CDR3 reads TGTGCCAGCAGTGAAGCCCCCGGTTACACTGAAGCTTTCTTT. It specifies CASSEAPGYTEAFF.

This chain connects TRBV6-5 to TRBJ2-7; 7 nucleotides line up with TRBD2. CDR3 length: 14 amino acids. Germline CDR1 reads MNHEY; CDR2 reads SVGAGI. V lost 6 bases, J lost 5 bases, and 10 bases stayed unmatched. The CDR3 region is CASSSTGEGNEQYF. The CDR3 coding sequence is TGTGCCAGCAGCTCCACTGGGGAGGGGAACGAGCAGTACTTC.

The rearrangement joins TRBV30 to TRBJ2-3, with 10 bases that match TRBD2. V gave up 7 bases and J gave up 0 bases; unmatched junction bases: 4. This CDR3 has 14 amino acids. Germline loops: CDR1 GTSNPN, CDR2 SVGIG (reference sequence). The CDR3 sequence is CASSGGASTDTQYF. The CDR3 DNA sequence: TGTGCCTCCAGCGGGGGGGCGAGCACAGATACGCAGTATTTT.

The chain employs TRBV6-6 and TRBJ1-1, with D possibly TRBD1 on 6 matching bases. The ends were cut back, 6 bases at V and 1 base at J, with 12 bases in the middle. The CDR3 is 14 residues long. Germline CDR1 is MNHNY and CDR2 is SVGAGI (reference sequence). The CDR3 loop reads CASRLRGTNTEAFF. In DNA, the CDR3 is TGTGCCAGCAGGCTGAGGGGGACGAACACTGAAGCTTTCTTT.

The V gene is TRBV28, the J gene TRBJ1-6; 7 nucleotides match TRBD1. The CDR3 is 15 residues long. The junction had 0 bases not matched to a gene; V was cut back by 3 bases and J by 1 base. Germline V gives CDR1 MDHEN, CDR2 SYDVKM. DNA for the CDR3: TGTGCCAGCAGTTTGACAGGGTCCTATAATTCACCCCTCCACTTT. Amino acids: CASSLTGSYNSPLHF. The entire variable domain, with the rest obtained from reference TRBV28 and TRBJ1-6, is as follows: DVKVTQSSRYLVKRTGEKVFLECVQDMDHENMFWYRQDPGLGLRLIYFSYDVKMKEKGDIPEGYSVSREKKERFSLILESASTNQTSMYLCASSLTGSYNSPLHFGNGTRLTVT.

A word on this clone: One end of the junction is discordant with germline, which a read error may explain. CDR3 amino acids: CASSLTSGRGETQYF. The CDR3 nucleotides read TGTGCTAGCAGTTTGACTAGCGGGAGGGGAGAGACCCAGTACTTC. The chain uses TRBV7-7 and TRBJ2-5; 14 bases align to TRBD2. The CDR3 spans 15 residues. From germline, CDR1 is SSHAT and CDR2 FNYEAQ (reference sequence).

The chain links TRBV15 to TRBJ2-3, with a possible D match to TRBD1 (6 bases). Germline V CDR1 and CDR2: LNHNV, YYDKDF (reference sequence). This CDR3 is 15 amino acids long. The germline V and J ends were trimmed by 4 bases and 3 bases, with 14 bases remaining between them. CDR3 region: CATSTIRTVTDTQYF. The CDR3 coding sequence is TGTGCCACCAGCACAATCAGGACAGTTACAGATACGCAGTATTTT.

This rearrangement joins TRBV19 to TRBJ1-5, with 7 bases lining up with TRBD1. The CDR3 is 16 residues long. The trim removed 4 bases at V and 0 bases at J, leaving 6 bases unmatched. Per germline, CDR1 LNHDA and CDR2 SQIVND (reference sequence). CDR3 bases: TGTGCCAGTAGTACAGGGACAGTTAATAGCAATCAGCCCCAGCATTTT. As protein: CASSTGTVNSNQPQHF.